Below, 11 T cell receptor beta chains from the same sample are listed, as sequenced in a study of T cell repertoires in cytomegalovirus infection. TCRdb re-called the reads with MiXCR, one entry per CDR3 protein. This table holds 350,000 to 500,000 distinct CDR3 sequences, roughly 30% found once. Sequencing input: PBMCs. The receptors stem from a human donor in good health (CMV status not recorded). Some clones in this sample may be carry-over from other donors' samples.

Of note for this clonotype: A much bigger clone sits one base away, suggesting this may be a read error. The rearrangement links TRBV7-6 to TRBJ1-1; D remains ambiguous. Germline V lookup: CDR1 SGHVS, CDR2 FNYEAQ. The CDR3 spans 13 residues. DNA of the CDR3: TGTGCCAGCAGCTTAGCCAAGAACACTGTAGCTTTCTTT. Its translation: CASSLAKNTVAFF.

This chain links TRBV20-1 with TRBJ1-1; TRBD1 is a possible D gene (6 bases). Between the trimmed V and J ends, which lost 1 base and 1 base, there was a span of 13 bases. Germline CDR1 DFQATT, CDR2 SNEGSKA (reference sequence). The CDR3 is made up of 15 amino acids. Here the CDR3 DNA reads TGCAGTGCTAGAGGGGCAGGACAGTCGAACACTGAAGCTTTCTTT. Amino acid sequence: CSARGAGQSNTEAFF.

The V and J genes are TRBV6-6 and TRBJ1-5, with 9 bases identical to TRBD1. This CDR3 has 13 amino acids. Looked up from germline, CDR1 is MNHNY and CDR2 is SVGAGI (reference sequence). With 6 bases clipped from V and 6 bases from J, the junction kept 3 bases outside the gene matches. The CDR3 bases are TGTGCCAGCAGCAGGACAGGGGCTCAGCCCCAGCATTTT. It yields the protein CASSRTGAQPQHF.

The chain uses TRBV6-6 and TRBJ1-4; TRBD1 might be the D (5 bases). V was clipped by 6 bases and J by 8 bases, with 16 bases between them. The CDR3 has 14 residues. Germline CDR1 and CDR2: MNHNY and SVGAGI (reference sequence). The CDR3 coding sequence is TGTGCCAGCAGCATAAGGTTGGCAGGGGAAAAACTGTTTTTT. Translation: CASSIRLAGEKLFF.

The rearrangement links TRBV6-2 or TRBV6-3 to TRBJ2-7, with D unclear. Germline CDR1 and CDR2: MNHEY and SVGEGT. Deletions cut 0 bases from V and 4 bases from J, with 10 bases between. CDR3 length equals 14 residues. The CDR3 spells CASSYSNEGYEQYF. DNA of the CDR3: TGTGCCAGCAGTTACTCAAACGAAGGTTACGAGCAGTACTTC.

The sample holds a few counts of this clonotype. This chain connects TRBV5-1 to TRBJ1-4; D unclear. Per the germline V gene, CDR1 is SGHRS and CDR2 is YFSETQ. The ends were cut back, 0 bases at V and 4 bases at J, with 7 bases in the middle. The CDR3 sequence is 14 residues long. For the CDR3, the DNA is TGCGCCAGCAGCTTGGGCACTCTTAATGAAAAACTGTTTTTT. Its translation: CASSLGTLNEKLFF.

The chain recombines TRBV2 with TRBJ1-6, with D perhaps TRBD1 (6 bases). This CDR3 spans 14 amino acids. Trimming removed 4 bases from V and 3 bases from J, with 7 bases in between. CDR1 SNHLY and CDR2 FYNNEI come from the germline V gene. The CDR3 sequence is CASSGTVYNSPLHF. The DNA for the CDR3 is TGTGCCAGCAGTGGGACAGTCTATAATTCACCCCTCCACTTT.

Turning to this clonotype: Since no conserved phenylalanine or tryptophan closes the CDR3, a read error is the likely cause. The limits of the CDR3 on the DNA are not certain, so only TCRdb's listed CDR3 is given. This chain links TRBV7-8 with TRBJ2-1; the table's D gene call, TRBD1, was not cross checked with the DNA. The CDR3 is 12 residues long, ends included. The V gene's germline CDR1 is SGHVS and CDR2 FQNEAQ. CDR3 protein: CASSDQGHEQCC.

The chain recombines TRBV12-3 or TRBV12-4 with TRBJ2-3, with D perhaps assigned TRBD1 or TRBD2 (6 bases each). The germline V and J ends were trimmed by 3 bases and 2 bases, with 21 bases remaining between them. This CDR3 region has 18 residues. CDR3 region: CASSLGTRGTSYTDTQYF. The DNA of the CDR3 is TGTGCCAGCAGTTTGGGGACACGGGGGACGTCCTACACAGATACGCAGTATTTT.

This clonotype was seen a few times. The gene calls are TRBV2 and TRBJ1-4, with D perhaps TRBD1 (5 bases). Germline CDR1 reads SNHLY; CDR2 reads FYNNEI. V lost 6 bases, J lost 8 bases, and 13 bases lay in between. The CDR3 loop spans 13 amino acids. CDR3 bases: TGTGCCAGCAGGATACCGGGACGCGAAAAACTGTTTTTT. It encodes CASRIPGREKLFF.

The count of this clonotype is one. Just one base apart from a much larger clone, this may be a read error. The missing conserved phenylalanine or tryptophan at the end of this CDR3 makes a read error likely. The chain has TRBV7-2 and TRBJ2-5; 8 positions match TRBD2. Trimming cost V 1 base and J 5 bases; bases outside gene matches: 9. The CDR3 spans 16 residues. Germline CDR1 reads SGHTA; CDR2 reads FQGNSA. The DNA of the CDR3 is TGTGCCAGCAGCTTAGTAGGGCGGGGGGCCCGGGAGACCCAGTACTTA. The encoded protein is CASSLVGRGARETQYL.